The rows below give T cell receptor beta chains drawn from one sample of a study of PD-1 blockade in classical Hodgkin lymphoma. Assay: immunoSEQ multiplex PCR; the TCRdb copy retains only in-frame clones and omits some. Of about 110,000 clones listed, nearly 90% are singletons. This specimen consisted of peripheral blood mononuclear cells (PBMCs), obtained before the second cycle of nivolumab. Receptors were obtained from a human donor with classical Hodgkin lymphoma. Both conserved end residues are part of each CDR3. D genes are given only for firm matches. For some rows the clone size is stated as once, few or many, or as a class when expanded; others skip it.

CDR3,DNA,D,size,J,V
CASSEGRQGAPYEQYF,TGTGCCAGCAGTGAAGGGAGACAGGGGGCGCCCTACGAGCAGTACTTC,TRBD1,NA,TRBJ2-7,TRBV2
CASSYGGQGLSGYTF,TGTGCCAGCAGTTACGGGGGACAGGGGTTGAGTGGCTACACCTTC,TRBD1,once,TRBJ1-2,TRBV6-6
CASSPTQGGAFF,TGTGCCAGCAGCCCAACTCAGGGAGGAGCTTTCTTT,NA,NA,TRBJ1-1,TRBV7-6
CASSQDSGRAPYEQYF,TGCGCCAGCAGCCAAGATAGCGGGAGGGCCCCCTACGAGCAGTACTTC,TRBD2,NA,TRBJ2-7,TRBV4-1
CASSLAGRQETQYF,TGTGCCAGCAGCTTAGCAGGAAGACAAGAGACCCAGTACTTC,NA,NA,TRBJ2-5,TRBV7-2
CASSLGASGSTDTQYF,TGTGCCAGCAGCTTAGGTGCTAGCGGGAGTACAGATACGCAGTATTTT,TRBD2,NA,TRBJ2-3,TRBV11-2
CASSPRTENGYTF,TGTGCCAGCAGCCCAAGGACGGAGAATGGCTACACCTTC,NA,NA,TRBJ1-2,TRBV12-1
CAWTYGQGNEQYF,TGTGCCTGGACCTATGGACAGGGGAACGAGCAGTACTTC,TRBD1,NA,TRBJ2-7,TRBV30
CASSENVRFSARSYEQYF,TGTGCCAGCAGTGAAAATGTGAGGTTTTCGGCGCGGAGCTACGAGCAGTACTTC,NA,NA,TRBJ2-7,TRBV6-1
CASSHRGLAGVSGANVLTF,TGTGCCAGCAGTCACCGCGGGCTAGCGGGGGTCTCTGGGGCCAACGTCCTGACTTTC,TRBD2,NA,TRBJ2-6,TRBV27
CASSYRGTVTSEQYF,TGTGCCAGCAGTTACCGAGGGACAGTCACCTCCGAGCAGTACTTC,TRBD1,once,TRBJ2-7,TRBV6-6
CASSQEASRGTQYF,TGCGCCAGCAGCCAAGAGGCGAGTCGGGGGACCCAGTACTTC,NA,NA,TRBJ2-5,TRBV4-3
CASSRGGNEQFF,TGTGCCAGCAGCAGGGGGGGGAATGAGCAGTTCTTC,NA,NA,TRBJ2-1,TRBV27
CASSLGSGSYEQYF,TGTGCCAGCAGCTTAGGCAGCGGGAGCTACGAGCAGTACTTC,TRBD2,NA,TRBJ2-7,TRBV13
CAWSVLGQGALTGELFF,TGTGCCTGGAGTGTACTTGGGCAGGGGGCACTAACCGGGGAGCTGTTTTTT,TRBD1,NA,TRBJ2-2,TRBV30